This T cell receptor beta chain was found in a study of cytomegalovirus exposure and HLA in healthy donors. Findings and caveats of the study: In a later analysis, V- and J-gene trimming of beta chains associated with a DCLRE1C missense variant, replicated independently. There were some V segments, including TRBV6-2 and TRBV6-3, excluded as indistinguishable.

Trimming removed 0 bases from V and 1 base from J, with 7 bases in between. The CDR3 extends over 15 amino acids. Germline assignment: CDR1 SGHAT and CDR2 FQNNGV. A multiplex PCR was run with 60 Vbeta primers and 13 Jbeta primers. The assay was immunoSEQ multiplex PCR, and TCRdb's table has in-frame clones only and misses some. In the table there are some 180,000 clones, 70% to 80% of which are singletons. Of note for this clone: What it binds is unknown.

The donors, nominally healthy at sampling, likely had unrecorded immune exposures. Source material: PBMCs. The sequence derives from a woman aged 55 to 70 in good health and CMV-seropositive. The chain is built from TRBV11-2 and TRBJ2-1; TRBD2 might be the D (5 bases). This chain's CDR3 is CASSLDQRSYNEQFF. CDR3 DNA sequence: TGTGCCAGCAGCTTAGATCAGCGGTCCTACAATGAGCAGTTCTTC.